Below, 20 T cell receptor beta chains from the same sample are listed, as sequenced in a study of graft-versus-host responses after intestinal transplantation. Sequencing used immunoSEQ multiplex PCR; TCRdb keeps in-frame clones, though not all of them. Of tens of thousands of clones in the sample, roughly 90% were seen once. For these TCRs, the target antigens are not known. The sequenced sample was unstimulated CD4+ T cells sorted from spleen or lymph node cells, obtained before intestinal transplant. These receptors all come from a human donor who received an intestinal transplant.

The CDR3 DNA sequence: TGTGCCAGCGGACAGGGCTACGAGCAGTACTTC. Translation: CASGQGYEQYF. The chain joins TRBV9 to TRBJ2-7, with TRBD1 matching over 8 bases. Trimming cost V 7 bases and J 3 bases; bases outside gene matches: 0. The CDR3 is 11 residues long. From germline, CDR1 is SGDLS and CDR2 YYNGEE.

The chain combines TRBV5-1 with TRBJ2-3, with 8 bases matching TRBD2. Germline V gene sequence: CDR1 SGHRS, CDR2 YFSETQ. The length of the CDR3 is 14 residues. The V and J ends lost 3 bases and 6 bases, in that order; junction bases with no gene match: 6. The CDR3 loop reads CASSSTSGGDTQYF. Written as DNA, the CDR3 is TGCGCCAGCAGCTCAACTAGCGGAGGGGATACGCAGTATTTT.

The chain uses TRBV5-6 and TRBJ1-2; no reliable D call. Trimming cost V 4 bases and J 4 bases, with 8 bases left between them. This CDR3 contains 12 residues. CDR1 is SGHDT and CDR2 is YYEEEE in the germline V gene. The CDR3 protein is CASSLDGYGYTF. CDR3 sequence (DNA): TGTGCCAGCAGCCTAGACGGCTATGGCTACACCTTC.

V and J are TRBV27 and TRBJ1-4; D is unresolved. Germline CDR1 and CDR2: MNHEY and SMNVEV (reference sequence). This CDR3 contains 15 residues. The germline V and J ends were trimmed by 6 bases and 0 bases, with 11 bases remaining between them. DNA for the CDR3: TGTGCCAGCAGCCGCGGAATGGCAACTAATGAAAAACTGTTTTTT. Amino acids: CASSRGMATNEKLFF.

The CDR3 coding sequence is TGCGCCAGCAGGGGGCCTGGACTAGCGGCCGGTTCAGATACGCAGTATTTT. Its protein product is CASRGPGLAAGSDTQYF. The chain has TRBV5-1 and TRBJ2-3; 10 bases are shared with TRBD2. Germline lookup yields CDR1 SGHRS and CDR2 YFSETQ. V lost 5 bases to trimming and J lost 4 bases; unmatched junction nucleotides: 13. CDR3 length equals 17 residues.

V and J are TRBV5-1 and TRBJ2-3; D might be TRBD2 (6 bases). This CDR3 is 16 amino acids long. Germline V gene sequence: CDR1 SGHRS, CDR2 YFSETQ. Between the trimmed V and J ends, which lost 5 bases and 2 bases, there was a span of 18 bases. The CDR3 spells CASRTTWAGHTDTQYF. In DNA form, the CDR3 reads TGCGCCAGCAGGACGACTTGGGCGGGGCACACAGATACGCAGTATTTT.

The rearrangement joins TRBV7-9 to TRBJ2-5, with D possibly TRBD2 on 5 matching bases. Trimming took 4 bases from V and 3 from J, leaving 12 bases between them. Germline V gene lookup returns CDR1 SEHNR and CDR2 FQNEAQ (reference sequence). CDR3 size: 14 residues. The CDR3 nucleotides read TGTGCCAGCAGCTCCGGGCGGGCGGAAGAGACCCAGTACTTC. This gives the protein CASSSGRAEETQYF.

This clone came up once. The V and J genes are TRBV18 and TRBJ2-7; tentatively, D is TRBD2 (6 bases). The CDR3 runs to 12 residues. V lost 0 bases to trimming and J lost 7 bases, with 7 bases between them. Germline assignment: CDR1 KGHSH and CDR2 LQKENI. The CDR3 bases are TGTGCCAGCTCACCACCGGGGAGGGAGCAGTACTTC. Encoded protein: CASSPPGREQYF.

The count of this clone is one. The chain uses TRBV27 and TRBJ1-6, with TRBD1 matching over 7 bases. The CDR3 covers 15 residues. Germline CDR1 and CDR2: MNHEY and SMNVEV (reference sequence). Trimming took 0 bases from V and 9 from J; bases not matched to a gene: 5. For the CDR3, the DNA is TGTGCCAGCAGTTTATCGGTCAGGGGGGCTTCACCCCTCCACTTT. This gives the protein CASSLSVRGASPLHF.

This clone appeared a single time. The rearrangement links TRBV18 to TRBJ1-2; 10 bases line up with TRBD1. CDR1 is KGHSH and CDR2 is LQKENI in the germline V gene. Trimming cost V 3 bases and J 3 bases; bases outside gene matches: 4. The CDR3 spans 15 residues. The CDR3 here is CASSPPGTGDYGYTF. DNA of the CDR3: TGTGCCAGCTCACCGCCCGGGACAGGGGACTATGGCTACACCTTC.

CDR3 sequence: CASRDRAHEKLFF. CDR3 bases: TGTGCCAGCAGGGACAGGGCACACGAAAAACTGTTTTTT. V is TRBV6-1 and J is TRBJ1-4; 8 bases agree with TRBD1. The CDR3 loop spans 13 amino acids. The V segment lost 6 bases and the J segment 8 bases; nucleotides outside the gene matches: 5. Germline loops: CDR1 MNHNS, CDR2 SASEGT.

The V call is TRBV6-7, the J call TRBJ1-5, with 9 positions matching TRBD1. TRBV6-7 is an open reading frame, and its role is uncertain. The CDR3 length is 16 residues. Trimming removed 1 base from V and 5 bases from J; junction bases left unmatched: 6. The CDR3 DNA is TGTGCCAGCAGTTACTGGACAGGGGCTCGGGATCAGCCCCAGCATTTT. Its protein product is CASSYWTGARDQPQHF.

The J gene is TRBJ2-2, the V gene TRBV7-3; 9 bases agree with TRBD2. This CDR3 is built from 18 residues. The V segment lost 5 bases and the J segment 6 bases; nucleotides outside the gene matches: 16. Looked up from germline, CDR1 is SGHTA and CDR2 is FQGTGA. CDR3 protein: CASSRGPMGGGGSGELFF. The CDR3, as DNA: TGTGCCAGCAGCCGAGGCCCTATGGGCGGGGGGGGTTCCGGGGAGCTGTTTTTT. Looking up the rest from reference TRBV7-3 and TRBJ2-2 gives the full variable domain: GAGVSQTPSNKVTEKGKYVELRCDPISGHTALYWYRQSLGQGPEFLIYFQGTGAADDSGLPNDRFFAVRPEGSVSTLKIQRTERGDSAVYLCASSRGPMGGGGSGELFFGEGSRLTVL.

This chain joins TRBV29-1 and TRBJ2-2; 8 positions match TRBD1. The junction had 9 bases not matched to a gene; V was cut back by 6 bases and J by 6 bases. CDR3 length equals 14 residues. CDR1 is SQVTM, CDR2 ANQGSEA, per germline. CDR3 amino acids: CSVNRGTGAGELFF. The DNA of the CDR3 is TGCAGCGTGAACAGGGGGACGGGGGCCGGGGAGCTGTTTTTT.

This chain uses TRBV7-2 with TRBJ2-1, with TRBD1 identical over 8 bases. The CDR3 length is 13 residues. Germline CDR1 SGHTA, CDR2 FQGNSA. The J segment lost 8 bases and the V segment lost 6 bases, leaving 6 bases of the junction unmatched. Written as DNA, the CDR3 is TGTGCCAGCAGGAGGGCAGGGGGCGATGAGCAGTTCTTC. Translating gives CASRRAGGDEQFF.

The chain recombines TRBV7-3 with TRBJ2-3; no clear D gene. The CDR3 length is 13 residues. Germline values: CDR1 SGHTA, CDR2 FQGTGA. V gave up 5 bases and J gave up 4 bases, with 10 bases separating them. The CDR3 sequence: CASSPLAPDTQYF. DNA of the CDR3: TGTGCCAGCAGCCCCTTGGCCCCAGATACGCAGTATTTT.

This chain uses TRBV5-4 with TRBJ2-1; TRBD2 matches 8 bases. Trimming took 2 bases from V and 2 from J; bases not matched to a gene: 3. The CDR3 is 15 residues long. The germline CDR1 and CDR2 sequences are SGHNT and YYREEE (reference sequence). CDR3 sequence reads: CASSFGGATYNEQFF. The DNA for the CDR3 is TGTGCCAGCAGCTTCGGGGGGGCCACCTACAATGAGCAGTTCTTC.

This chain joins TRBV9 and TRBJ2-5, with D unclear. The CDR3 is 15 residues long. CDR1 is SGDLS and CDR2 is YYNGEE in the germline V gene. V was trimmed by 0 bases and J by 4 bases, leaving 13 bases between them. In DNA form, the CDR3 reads TGTGCCAGCAGCGTAGCAGCCGTCCTAGGAGAGACCCAGTACTTC. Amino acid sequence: CASSVAAVLGETQYF.

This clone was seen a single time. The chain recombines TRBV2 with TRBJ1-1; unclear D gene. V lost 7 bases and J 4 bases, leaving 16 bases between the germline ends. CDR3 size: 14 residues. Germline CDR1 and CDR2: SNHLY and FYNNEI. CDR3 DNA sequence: TGTGCCAGCAACCTGTATGATTTGAGCACTGAAGCTTTCTTT. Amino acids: CASNLYDLSTEAFF.

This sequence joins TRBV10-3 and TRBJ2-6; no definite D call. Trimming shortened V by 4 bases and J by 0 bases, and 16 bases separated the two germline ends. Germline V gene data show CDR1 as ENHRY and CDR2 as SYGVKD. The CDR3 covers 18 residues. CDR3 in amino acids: CAISGRVAEVSGANVLTF. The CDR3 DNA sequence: TGTGCCATCAGTGGACGGGTAGCAGAGGTCTCTGGGGCCAACGTCCTGACTTTC.